The T cell receptor (beta chain) under discussion was sequenced for a study of shared clonotypes between healthy human individuals. Among the donors, all were Caucasian adults who lived in Nashville, Tennessee. Germline-derived CDR1 and CDR2 are SGHRS and YFSETQ. The V gene lost 4 bases and the J gene lost 1 base, with 15 bases spanning the gap. The CDR3 totals 17 residues. Measured with immunoSEQ multiplex PCR; TCRdb has only the in-frame clones, and not every one. In the table there are hundreds of thousands of clones, around 73% of which are singletons. Material: memory CD4+ T cells sorted from blood. Subset defined: CD45RA-negative fraction. V is TRBV5-1 and J is TRBJ2-6; D is possibly TRBD2 (6 bases). The clonotype was recovered from a woman aged 30 to 39 in good health. The CDR3 sequence is CASSLLEGSSGANVLTF. CDR3 nucleotides: TGCGCCAGCAGCCTCCTGGAGGGCTCTTCTGGGGCCAACGTCCTGACTTTC. Full variable domain (remainder filled in from reference TRBV5-1 and TRBJ2-6): KAGVTQTPRYLIKTRGQQVTLSCSPISGHRSVSWYQQTPGQGLQFLFEYFSETQRNKGNFPGRFSGRQFSNSRSEMNVSTLELGDSALYLCASSLLEGSSGANVLTFGAGSRLTVL.